This T cell receptor (beta chain) emerged from a study of cytomegalovirus exposure and HLA in healthy donors. Each donor's status was that of a healthy bone marrow donor. The CDR3 is 16 amino acids. CDR1 and CDR2 from the germline V gene are SGDLS and YYNGEE. V lost 1 base and J lost 5, with 17 bases in between. Amplification used 60 Vbeta primers and 13 Jbeta primers. Method: immunoSEQ multiplex PCR; TCRdb's copy keeps in-frame clones and lacks some. The sample yields approximately 120,000 clones, 74% seen once. A word on this clone: What it binds is unknown.

Study observations and caveats: In a later analysis, specific HLA alleles were associated with 15,000 or so TCR beta sequences at a 0.05 false discovery rate. Immune exposure data for these donors was limited to CMV serostatus. Most TCR sequences were rare, but some public TCRs occurred in many donors.

Material for sequencing was PBMCs. The chain is built from TRBV9 and TRBJ2-3; possible D gene TRBD2, 6 bases. This receptor was obtained from a man aged 40-49 years in good health and CMV-seropositive. Here the CDR3 DNA reads TGTGCCAGCAGCGTACTCCCTCGACTAGTCGAAGATACGCAGTATTTT. It translates to CASSVLPRLVEDTQYF.